This T cell receptor beta chain was obtained from a study of T cells in localized non-small cell lung cancer. The CDR3 consists of 15 residues. Germline CDR1 and CDR2: KGHSH and LQKENI. Trimming pared 0 bases from V and 0 bases from J, leaving 6 bases between. The assay was immunoSEQ multiplex PCR, and TCRdb's table has in-frame clones only and misses some. The profile covers about 27,000 clones, with less than 95% appearing a single time and approximately 1% taken by the ten largest. Study-wide points: Longer overall survival accompanied higher blood T cell density. Measurement of T cell clonality placed uninvolved adjacent lung highest, above the level in tumor.

Comments on this clone: What it binds is unknown.

The TCR originated in a woman aged 40-69 years with stage I lung adenocarcinoma. Sample: peripheral blood, taken before any cancer treatment. J is TRBJ2-1 and V is TRBV18; D possibly corresponds to TRBD1 (6 bases). CDR3: CASSPPGASYNEQFF. In DNA form, the CDR3 reads TGTGCCAGCTCACCACCGGGGGCCTCCTACAATGAGCAGTTCTTC.